These 9 T cell receptor beta chains came from one sample sequenced in a study of technical replicates of blood from a handful of donors. The repertoire was sequenced with immunoSEQ multiplex PCR; TCRdb's copy has only in-frame clones and lacks some. The sample has 45,000 to 65,000 clones, approximately 94% seen once. Sequencing input: T cells isolated from PBMCs. The receptors originated from a human donor in good health.

The V gene is TRBV7-9, the J gene TRBJ2-1; no definite D call. V was shortened by 2 bases and J by 9 bases, with 5 bases between the two germline ends. CDR1 is SEHNR, CDR2 FQNEAQ, per germline (reference sequence). The CDR3 has 11 residues. This CDR3 reads CASSLLSEQFF. CDR3 bases: TGTGCCAGCAGCTTACTTTCTGAGCAGTTCTTC.

This clone was seen once. The chain joins TRBV5-1 to TRBJ2-3, with no clear D. Germline CDR1 reads SGHRS; CDR2 reads YFSETQ. V was shortened by 1 base and J by 1 base, with 7 bases between the two germline ends. This CDR3 is built from 14 residues. In nucleotides, the CDR3 is TGCGCCAGCAGCTTGATTCCGGGCACAGATACGCAGTATTTT. This codes for CASSLIPGTDTQYF.

J is TRBJ1-1 and V is TRBV11-2; D unclear. Germline V gives CDR1 SGHAT, CDR2 FQNNGV. The CDR3 is 15 amino acids. V lost 0 bases to trimming and J lost 5 bases, with 13 bases between them. The CDR3 region is CASSLEVAPGTEAFF. The CDR3 DNA is TGTGCCAGCAGCTTAGAAGTGGCGCCGGGGACTGAAGCTTTCTTT.

The CDR3 loop reads CASSPTTSGAYEQYF. The CDR3 DNA is TGTGCCAGCAGCCCCACCACTAGCGGGGCCTACGAGCAGTACTTC. The chain recombines TRBV28 with TRBJ2-7, with 10 bases identical to TRBD2. Germline CDR1 is MDHEN and CDR2 is SYDVKM. This CDR3 contains 15 residues. With 6 bases clipped from V and 2 bases from J, the junction kept 7 bases outside the gene matches. The entire variable domain, with the rest obtained from reference TRBV28 and TRBJ2-7, is as follows: DVKVTQSSRYLVKRTGEKVFLECVQDMDHENMFWYRQDPGLGLRLIYFSYDVKMKEKGDIPEGYSVSREKKERFSLILESASTNQTSMYLCASSPTTSGAYEQYFGPGTRLTVT.

In regard to this clone: The DNA is omitted, as the CDR3 cannot be located on it reliably, and the CDR3 follows TCRdb's listing. The chain employs TRBV28 and TRBJ2-7; the listed D gene, TRBD1, was not tested against the DNA. Inclusive of both ends, the CDR3 amounts to 17 amino acids. Germline-derived CDR1 and CDR2 are MDHEN and SYDVKM. This CDR3 is CASSTSGTARTSYEQYF.

The chain joins TRBV5-1 to TRBJ2-4; 8 bases match TRBD1. Germline trimming cut 2 bases from V and 7 bases from J; bases unmatched to any gene: 8. Germline CDR1 reads SGHRS; CDR2 reads YFSETQ. This CDR3 contains 15 residues. In DNA form, the CDR3 reads TGCGCCAGCAGCTTTGGCCCAGGGGGCATGAACATTCAGTACTTC. It yields the protein CASSFGPGGMNIQYF.

V gene TRBV6-5 combines with J gene TRBJ2-7, with 7 bases that match TRBD1. Germline CDR1 and CDR2: MNHEY and SVGAGI. The V segment lost 0 bases and the J segment 2 bases; nucleotides outside the gene matches: 7. The CDR3 is made up of 16 amino acids. The CDR3 reads CASSYSRAGGTYEQYF. CDR3 nucleotide sequence: TGTGCCAGCAGTTACTCGAGGGCAGGGGGAACCTACGAGCAGTACTTC.

DNA of the CDR3: TGTGCCAGCAGCTTAGCCCATATGGGCCTCATCACCGGGGAGCTGTTTTTT. Its protein is CASSLAHMGLITGELFF. The chain uses TRBV11-2 and TRBJ2-2; D is undetermined. Per germline, CDR1 SGHAT and CDR2 FQNNGV. The length of the CDR3 is 17 residues. Trimming took off 1 base at V and 4 bases at J, with 16 bases between the two ends.

This clone has more than one count but fewer than ten. CDR3 residues: CASGWVGFHNEQFF. In DNA, the CDR3 is TGCGCCAGCGGTTGGGTGGGCTTTCACAATGAGCAGTTCTTC. The V and J genes are TRBV10-2 and TRBJ2-1; D unclear. V lost 8 bases to trimming and J lost 5 bases, with 16 bases between them. The germline V gene has CDR1 WSHSY and CDR2 SAAADI. The CDR3 is 14 amino acids.